Only one count was recorded for the clone carrying this T cell receptor (beta chain). Its antigen is unidentified. These data come from a study of identifying expanded T cells in peripheral blood. Notes on the study in general: Clone count variance between approximately two-week samples rose with total template count.

The assay was immunoSEQ multiplex PCR, and TCRdb's table has in-frame clones only and misses some. This sample has roughly 86,000 clones, with 85% found just once. Trimming removed 7 bases at V and 4 bases at J, with 7 bases between. CDR1 is SNHLY and CDR2 is FYNNEI in the germline V gene. The CDR3 runs 11 residues. Sequencing was carried out using blood. This TCR was sampled from a person aged 18 to 70 in good health. The rearrangement links TRBV2 to TRBJ1-1; D is ambiguous. The CDR3 coding sequence is TGTGCCAGCACTCCAAGCACTGAAGCTTTCTTT. Residues: CASTPSTEAFF.